Reported below is one T cell receptor beta chain. The data were obtained in a study of blood T cell repertoires in COVID-19. Trimming took off 2 bases at V and 4 bases at J, with 11 bases between the two ends. The length of the CDR3 is 14 residues. Germline V CDR1 and CDR2: ENHRY, SYGVKD. Produced via immunoSEQ multiplex PCR; TCRdb's table is partial and in-frame only. In the table there are 200,000 to 250,000 clones, roughly nine tenths of which are singletons. The chain links TRBV10-3 to TRBJ1-2; weak D call: TRBD1 (6 bases). The sample comprised peripheral blood. This TCR was recovered from a man younger than 30 with active or convalescent COVID-19. The CDR3 loop is CAISEVQGTYGYTF. CDR3 in DNA: TGTGCCATCAGTGAGGTCCAGGGGACCTATGGCTACACCTTC.